A selection of T cell receptor beta chains follows, all from one sample in a study of early T cells in non-severe SARS-CoV-2 infection. A single record per CDR3 protein comes from TCRdb applying MiXCR to the 5' RACE reads. In the table there are 65,000 to 95,000 distinct CDR3 sequences, approximately 15% of which are singletons. Sample: whole blood. Receptors originate from an adult who was a healthcare worker with PCR-confirmed SARS-CoV-2 infection or an uninfected control (not recorded which). CDR3s include the opening cysteine and the closing phenylalanine or tryptophan. Each record gives: CDR3 protein, CDR3 DNA, D gene, V gene, J gene, clone size. D genes are given only for firm matches. Size is stated for part of the rows, as once, few or many counts, or as a class when the clone is expanded.

CDR3: CASSPGGRGRETQYF
DNA: TGTGCCAGCTCGCCCGGGGGTCGGGGGCGAGAGACCCAGTACTTC
D: -
V: TRBV18
J: TRBJ2-5
size: many

CDR3: CASRASGNSDTQYF
DNA: TGTGCCAGCCGGGCTAGCGGGAATTCAGATACGCAGTATTTT
D: TRBD2
V: TRBV7-3
J: TRBJ2-3
size: -

CDR3: CASSDSGTSGPYEQYF
DNA: TGTGCCAGCAGCGACTCCGGGACTAGCGGACCTTACGAGCAGTACTTC
D: TRBD2
V: TRBV9
J: TRBJ2-7
size: -

CDR3: CASRPVIAATGEQYF
DNA: TGTGCCAGCAGGCCGGTTATAGCGGCCACGGGCGAGCAGTACTTC
D: -
V: TRBV7-9
J: TRBJ2-7
size: few

CDR3: CASSLVSSGGIGNEQFF
DNA: TGTGCCAGCAGCTTAGTCTCTAGCGGGGGGATTGGGAATGAGCAGTTCTTC
D: TRBD2
V: TRBV7-6
J: TRBJ2-1
size: -

CDR3: CASSAALGTGVSYTF
DNA: TGTGCCAGCAGTGCCGCCCTCGGGACGGGGGTGAGCTACACCTTC
D: -
V: TRBV12-3/TRBV12-4
J: TRBJ1-2
size: -

CDR3: CSDTSGTDTQYF
DNA: TGCAGCGATACCTCGGGCACAGATACGCAGTATTTT
D: -
V: TRBV29-1
J: TRBJ2-3
size: few

CDR3: CSVRNTGVGQGLSNEQFF
DNA: TGCAGCGTGAGAAACACGGGCGTGGGACAGGGTTTGAGCAATGAGCAGTTCTTC
D: TRBD1
V: TRBV29-1
J: TRBJ2-1
size: few

CDR3: CASSLEQTNKAFF
DNA: TGCGCCAGCAGCTTGGAACAGACCAATAAAGCTTTCTTT
D: -
V: TRBV5-1
J: TRBJ1-1
size: -

CDR3: CASRRTGGVIQETQYF
DNA: TGTGCCAGCAGACGAACCGGAGGGGTCATCCAAGAGACCCAGTACTTC
D: -
V: TRBV3-1
J: TRBJ2-5
size: many

CDR3: CASRQDRGTDTQYF
DNA: TGTGCCAGCAGACAGGACAGGGGCACAGATACGCAGTATTTT
D: TRBD1
V: TRBV27
J: TRBJ2-3
size: many

CDR3: CAARQEAAGNTIYF
DNA: TGTGCCGCCCGACAGGAAGCTGCTGGAAACACCATATATTTT
D: -
V: TRBV2
J: TRBJ1-3
size: few

CDR3: CASSPDRRNYGYTF
DNA: TGTGCCAGCAGCCCGGACCGACGTAACTATGGCTACACCTTC
D: -
V: TRBV6-6
J: TRBJ1-2
size: -

CDR3: CASSLRGWNQPQHF
DNA: TGTGCCAGCAGTTTGCGGGGCTGGAATCAGCCCCAGCATTTT
D: -
V: TRBV12-3/TRBV12-4
J: TRBJ1-5
size: few

CDR3: CASSHLGTDTQYF
DNA: TGTGCCAGCAGCCACTTAGGCACAGATACGCAGTATTTT
D: -
V: TRBV3-1
J: TRBJ2-3
size: few

CDR3: CAWSRGLGEETQYF
DNA: TGTGCCTGGAGTCGAGGACTAGGTGAAGAGACCCAGTACTTC
D: TRBD2
V: TRBV30
J: TRBJ2-5
size: few

CDR3: CSVSWGTSSYNEQFF
DNA: TGCAGCGTTTCGTGGGGGACTTCTTCCTACAATGAGCAGTTCTTC
D: -
V: TRBV29-1
J: TRBJ2-1
size: few

CDR3: CASSFAGQTEAFF
DNA: TGTGCCAGCAGCTTCGCGGGGCAAACTGAAGCTTTCTTT
D: -
V: TRBV7-2
J: TRBJ1-1
size: -

CDR3: CASSVTSVLTDTQYF
DNA: TGTGCCAGCAGCGTGACTAGCGTACTTACAGATACGCAGTATTTT
D: TRBD2
V: TRBV9
J: TRBJ2-3
size: few

CDR3: CASSLSSWGNSLQETQYF
DNA: TGTGCCAGCAGTTTATCGTCTTGGGGAAATTCCTTGCAAGAGACCCAGTACTTC
D: -
V: TRBV27
J: TRBJ2-5
size: few

CDR3: CAGSLPPGVAFF
DNA: TGTGCCGGCAGCCTCCCCCCCGGGGTAGCTTTCTTT
D: -
V: TRBV7-2
J: TRBJ1-1
size: many

CDR3: CASSRTRNEQFF
DNA: TGTGCCAGCAGCCGAACTAGAAATGAGCAGTTCTTC
D: -
V: TRBV11-2
J: TRBJ2-1
size: -

CDR3: CASSGLASWGETQYF
DNA: TGCGCCAGCAGTGGGTTGGCTAGTTGGGGTGAGACCCAGTACTTC
D: -
V: TRBV10-1
J: TRBJ2-5
size: few

CDR3: CASSQLAGGFQYF
DNA: TGTGCCAGCAGCCAACTAGCGGGGGGCTTTCAGTATTTT
D: TRBD2
V: TRBV14
J: TRBJ2-3
size: few

CDR3: CAWSEALRHGYTF
DNA: TGTGCCTGGAGTGAAGCCCTCCGGCATGGCTACACCTTC
D: -
V: TRBV30
J: TRBJ1-2
size: -

CDR3: CASGGDYEAQHF
DNA: TGTGCCAGCGGGGGGGATTATGAGGCCCAGCATTTT
D: -
V: TRBV2
J: TRBJ1-5
size: few

CDR3: CASSTRDRGGKLFF
DNA: TGTGCCAGCAGTACGCGAGACAGGGGAGGAAAACTGTTTTTT
D: TRBD1
V: TRBV12-3/TRBV12-4
J: TRBJ1-4
size: many

CDR3: CASSFRGGSAVLMNTEAFF
DNA: TGTGCCAGCAGCTTCCGGGGGGGATCTGCCGTCCTAATGAACACTGAAGCTTTCTTT
D: -
V: TRBV11-2
J: TRBJ1-1
size: -

CDR3: CATSDQRTDTQYF
DNA: TGTGCCACCAGTGACCAGCGGACAGATACGCAGTATTTT
D: -
V: TRBV24-1
J: TRBJ2-3
size: many

CDR3: CASKRPNEKLFF
DNA: TGTGCCAGCAAAAGACCTAATGAAAAACTGTTTTTT
D: -
V: TRBV6-5
J: TRBJ1-4
size: few

CDR3: CSATQGLAGVGQYF
DNA: TGCAGTGCTACTCAGGGACTAGCGGGAGTTGGACAGTACTTC
D: TRBD2
V: TRBV20-1
J: TRBJ2-7
size: many

CDR3: CSAKPASGYEQYF
DNA: TGCAGTGCTAAACCGGCTAGCGGCTACGAGCAGTACTTC
D: TRBD2
V: TRBV20-1
J: TRBJ2-7
size: many

CDR3: CAISEGVAKNIQYF
DNA: TGTGCCATCAGTGAGGGGGTGGCCAAAAACATTCAGTACTTC
D: -
V: TRBV10-3
J: TRBJ2-4
size: -

CDR3: CASSLEDYNEQFF
DNA: TGTGCCAGCAGCTTAGAGGACTACAATGAGCAGTTCTTC
D: -
V: TRBV5-5
J: TRBJ2-1
size: few

CDR3: CASTILGQPETHGYTF
DNA: TGTGCCAGCACCATCCTCGGACAGCCCGAAACTCATGGCTACACCTTC
D: -
V: TRBV28
J: TRBJ1-2
size: few

CDR3: CASGANSGNTIYF
DNA: TGTGCCAGCGGGGCCAACTCTGGAAACACCATATATTTT
D: -
V: TRBV11-2
J: TRBJ1-3
size: -

CDR3: CASNEYSNQPQHF
DNA: TGCGCCAGCAACGAATATAGCAATCAGCCCCAGCATTTT
D: -
V: TRBV10-2
J: TRBJ1-5
size: few

CDR3: CASSPGGSGNQPQHF
DNA: TGTGCCAGCAGCCCCGGAGGATCGGGCAATCAGCCCCAGCATTTT
D: -
V: TRBV7-9
J: TRBJ1-5
size: -

CDR3: CASSLLSGGSQETQYF
DNA: TGTGCCAGCAGCTTGTTAAGCGGGGGGTCGCAAGAGACCCAGTACTTC
D: TRBD2
V: TRBV5-4
J: TRBJ2-5
size: -

CDR3: CASSDPIRGYTF
DNA: TGTGCCAGCAGTGACCCTATTAGGGGCTACACCTTC
D: -
V: TRBV6-4
J: TRBJ1-2
size: -

CDR3: CASIPPGAAPLHF
DNA: TGTGCCAGCATCCCCCCTGGGGCGGCACCCCTCCACTTT
D: -
V: TRBV2
J: TRBJ1-6
size: -

CDR3: CASSLMLGQLSNQPQHF
DNA: TGTGCCAGCAGTTTGATGTTGGGGCAGCTGAGCAATCAGCCCCAGCATTTT
D: -
V: TRBV12-3/TRBV12-4
J: TRBJ1-5
size: -

CDR3: CASSFGTGEDTQYF
DNA: TGTGCCAGCAGCTTTGGCACAGGGGAAGATACGCAGTATTTT
D: TRBD1
V: TRBV7-9
J: TRBJ2-3
size: -

CDR3: CASSLSGGPTYEQYF
DNA: TGTGCCAGCAGCCTTAGCGGGGGTCCTACCTACGAGCAGTACTTC
D: TRBD2
V: TRBV5-4
J: TRBJ2-7
size: -

CDR3: CASSESGTEGYGYTF
DNA: TGTGCCAGCAGTGAATCCGGGACAGAGGGCTATGGCTACACCTTC
D: TRBD1
V: TRBV2
J: TRBJ1-2
size: -

CDR3: CASSLDNMITEAFF
DNA: TGTGCCAGCAGCTTGGACAACATGATCACTGAAGCTTTCTTT
D: -
V: TRBV5-4
J: TRBJ1-1
size: few

CDR3: CASSLRGQGGDTQYF
DNA: TGTGCCAGCAGCTTACGGGGACAGGGCGGCGATACGCAGTATTTT
D: TRBD1
V: TRBV7-3
J: TRBJ2-3
size: -

CDR3: CAWGGLAGETFSYNEQFF
DNA: TGTGCCTGGGGGGGTCTAGCGGGAGAAACCTTCTCCTACAATGAGCAGTTCTTC
D: TRBD2
V: TRBV30
J: TRBJ2-1
size: -

CDR3: CASSPGAGKSSGNTIYF
DNA: TGTGCCAGCTCACCAGGGGCCGGGAAAAGCTCTGGAAACACCATATATTTT
D: -
V: TRBV18
J: TRBJ1-3
size: -

CDR3: CASSGGGVETQYF
DNA: TGTGCCAGCAGTGGGGGGGGCGTGGAGACCCAGTACTTC
D: -
V: TRBV6-1
J: TRBJ2-5
size: few

CDR3: CASSPGLAGPTTYEQYF
DNA: TGCGCCAGCAGCCCAGGACTAGCGGGTCCGACAACCTACGAGCAGTACTTC
D: TRBD2
V: TRBV5-1
J: TRBJ2-7
size: -

CDR3: CASSIRTGSKAWGNQPQHF
DNA: TGTGCCAGCAGTATCCGGACAGGGTCTAAGGCGTGGGGCAATCAGCCCCAGCATTTT
D: TRBD1
V: TRBV12-3/TRBV12-4
J: TRBJ1-5
size: -